The 5 T cell receptor beta chains reported below all come from one sample, sequenced in a study of T cell repertoires in aging, cancer and after chemotherapy. Peripheral blood genomic DNA, not sorted cells or RNA, was the template. TRB rearrangements spanning V, D and J were amplified using mixed TRB-A/B primers. A single record per CDR3 protein comes from TCRdb applying MiXCR to the multiplex PCR reads. The sample yields about 13,000 distinct CDR3 sequences, around 23% seen once. What was sequenced was blood. The origin of the receptors is a human donor in good health.

Ten or more counts support this clonotype. V gene TRBV12-3 or TRBV12-4 combines with J gene TRBJ1-2, with a possible D match to TRBD1 (5 bases). The CDR3 is made up of 15 amino acids. Trimming removed 7 bases from V and 3 bases from J, with 18 bases in between. The CDR3 bases are TGTGCCAGCACCCCCCAGGGAGACACACACTATGGCTACACCTTC. This gives the protein CASTPQGDTHYGYTF.

The genes are TRBV24-1 and TRBJ1-2, with D maybe TRBD1 (5 bases). Germline-derived CDR1 and CDR2 are KGHDR and SFDVKD. CDR3 length: 15 amino acids. Trimming stripped 3 bases from V and 3 bases from J, with 13 bases between. The CDR3 DNA reads TGTGCCACCAGTGATCGAGGGCGGGGGGACTATGGCTACACCTTC. This gives the protein CATSDRGRGDYGYTF.

This clonotype was observed a few times. CDR3 coding DNA: TGTGCCAGCAGTTACTCGAAACCGCTTAATTCACCCCTCCACTTT. Translated: CASSYSKPLNSPLHF. The chain carries TRBV6-5 and TRBJ1-6; D remains ambiguous. The CDR3 sequence is 15 residues long. CDR1 and CDR2 from the germline V gene are MNHEY and SVGAGI. V lost 0 bases to trimming and J lost 6 bases, with 9 bases between them.

The chain recombines TRBV7-2 with TRBJ1-4; D gene ambiguous. CDR1 is SGHTA, CDR2 FQGNSA, per germline. The CDR3 totals 13 residues. V lost 3 bases and J 8 bases, leaving 10 bases between the germline ends. The CDR3 reads CASSLRRREKLFF. The CDR3 DNA reads TGTGCCAGCAGCTTGAGACGAAGGGAAAAACTGTTTTTT.

By share, this clonotype counts as medium-sized (0.01 to 0.1%). This chain joins TRBV4-3 and TRBJ1-6; D gene uncertain. The germline CDR1 and CDR2 sequences are LGHNA and YSLEER. With 4 bases removed from V and 0 bases from J, the gap between germline ends came to 10 bases. The CDR3 covers 16 residues. This CDR3 reads CASSPRYSSYNSPLHF. For the CDR3, the DNA is TGCGCCAGCAGCCCTCGGTACAGCTCCTATAATTCACCCCTCCACTTT.